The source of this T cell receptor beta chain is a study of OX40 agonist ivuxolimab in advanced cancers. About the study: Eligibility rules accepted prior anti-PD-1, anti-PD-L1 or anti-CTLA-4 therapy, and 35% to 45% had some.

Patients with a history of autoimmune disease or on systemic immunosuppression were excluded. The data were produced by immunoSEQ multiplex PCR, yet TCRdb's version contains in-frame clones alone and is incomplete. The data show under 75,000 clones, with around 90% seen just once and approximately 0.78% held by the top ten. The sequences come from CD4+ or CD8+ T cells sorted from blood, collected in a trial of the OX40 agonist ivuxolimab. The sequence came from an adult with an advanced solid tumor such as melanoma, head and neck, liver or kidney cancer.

CDR3 protein: CASSSGIGYTF. Here the CDR3 DNA reads TGTGCCAGCAGTTCAGGGATCGGCTACACCTTC. The V call is TRBV6-5, the J call TRBJ1-2, with a tentative D call TRBD1 (5 bases). V lost 4 bases, J lost 8 bases, and 8 bases lay in between. The germline V gene encodes CDR1 MNHEY and CDR2 SVGAGI. The CDR3 extends over 11 amino acids.